This T cell receptor (beta chain) came from a study of cytomegalovirus exposure and HLA in healthy donors. In the study overall: Ancestry clustering placed about four fifths of a few hundred genotyped donors in the Caucasian-associated cluster.

V was trimmed by 6 bases and J by 9 bases, leaving 18 bases between them. The CDR3 runs to 14 residues. CDR1 is WSHSY, CDR2 SAAADI, per germline. Researchers ran the PCR with 60 Vbeta and 13 Jbeta primers. The table came from immunoSEQ multiplex PCR; TCRdb's copy has only in-frame clones and leaves some out. Of under 150,000 clones detected, over 75% appear once; the ten largest clones hold about 1.5%. The table lists this clone with a count of one. Antigen: not known. General observations from the study: Associated with HLA alleles at 0.05 false discovery rate in a later analysis were some 16,000 TCR beta sequences. Sequencing had likely introduced a cluster of highly shared sequence variants as an artifact. Common viral pathogens (according to a later analysis) appeared linked to several of the most significant clusters.

This TCR was recovered from a boy younger than 18 in good health and CMV-seronegative. The sequenced sample consisted of PBMCs. The genes are TRBV10-2 and TRBJ2-1; a weak D match, TRBD2 (6 bases). CDR3 sequence reads: CASRMKVSGIEQFF. The CDR3 DNA follows: TGCGCCAGCAGAATGAAAGTTAGCGGTATTGAGCAGTTCTTC.